This T cell receptor (beta chain) emerged from a study of T cell responses to AZD1222 COVID-19 vaccine. General study results and limits: Increases in Spike-specific TCR breadth and depth were seen after two AZD1222 doses.

Turning to this clone: Its antigen is not known.

Germline CDR1 is KGHSH and CDR2 is LQKENI. Germline trimming cut 1 base from V and 5 bases from J; bases unmatched to any gene: 4. The CDR3 has 14 amino acids. The protocol was immunoSEQ multiplex PCR, while the TCRdb copy is restricted to in-frame clones and leaves out a portion. The data hold 95,000 to 150,000 clones, with 90% observed a single time. The sequenced sample was peripheral blood, obtained on day 0 of MenACWY control vaccination. The clonotype originates from an adult in good health. The chain employs TRBV18 and TRBJ2-5; 7 nucleotides line up with TRBD2. CDR3 sequence (DNA): TGTGCCAGCTCACCACGGGAGGGTGGCGAGACCCAGTACTTC. Amino acid sequence: CASSPREGGETQYF.